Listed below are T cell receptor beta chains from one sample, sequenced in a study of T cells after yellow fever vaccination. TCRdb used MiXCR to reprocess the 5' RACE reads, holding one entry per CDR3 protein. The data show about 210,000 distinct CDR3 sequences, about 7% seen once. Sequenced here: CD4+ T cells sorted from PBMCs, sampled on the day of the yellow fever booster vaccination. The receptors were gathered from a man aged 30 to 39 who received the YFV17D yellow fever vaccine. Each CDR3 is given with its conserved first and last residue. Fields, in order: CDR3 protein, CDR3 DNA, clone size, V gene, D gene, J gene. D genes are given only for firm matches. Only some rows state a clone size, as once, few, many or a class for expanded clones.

CDR3 protein: CASSQAGAGRTQYF
CDR3 DNA: TGTGCCAGCAGCCAAGCGGGAGCCGGGCGGACCCAGTACTTC
clone size: few
V gene: TRBV14
D gene: -
J gene: TRBJ2-5

CDR3 protein: CASSLSVEGSDQPQHF
CDR3 DNA: TGTGCCAGCAGCTTGTCTGTTGAAGGGTCGGATCAGCCCCAGCATTTT
clone size: few
V gene: TRBV5-6
D gene: -
J gene: TRBJ1-5

CDR3 protein: CATSRDINSYQETQYF
CDR3 DNA: TGTGCCACCAGCAGAGATATAAATTCGTACCAAGAGACCCAGTACTTC
clone size: -
V gene: TRBV15
D gene: -
J gene: TRBJ2-5

CDR3 protein: CASSLEGPNTQYF
CDR3 DNA: TGTGCCAGCAGCTTAGAGGGGCCCAATACGCAGTATTTT
clone size: -
V gene: TRBV11-2
D gene: -
J gene: TRBJ2-3

CDR3 protein: CSARELRQNNEQFF
CDR3 DNA: TGCAGTGCTAGGGAACTCCGACAAAACAATGAGCAGTTCTTC
clone size: few
V gene: TRBV20-1
D gene: -
J gene: TRBJ2-1

CDR3 protein: CSGLAGTSTDTQYF
CDR3 DNA: TGCAGCGGGCTAGCGGGAACTAGCACAGATACGCAGTATTTT
clone size: many
V gene: TRBV20-1
D gene: TRBD2
J gene: TRBJ2-3

CDR3 protein: CSARDLRTGVQFF
CDR3 DNA: TGCAGTGCTAGAGATTTACGAACGGGAGTGCAGTTCTTC
clone size: few
V gene: TRBV20-1
D gene: -
J gene: TRBJ2-1

CDR3 protein: CSAGTAINQPQHF
CDR3 DNA: TGCAGCGCCGGGACAGCGATCAATCAGCCCCAGCATTTT
clone size: -
V gene: TRBV29-1
D gene: TRBD1
J gene: TRBJ1-5

CDR3 protein: CAISGGTSSYEQYF
CDR3 DNA: TGTGCCATCAGTGGGGGGACTAGCAGTTACGAGCAGTACTTC
clone size: -
V gene: TRBV10-3
D gene: TRBD2
J gene: TRBJ2-7

CDR3 protein: CASSYVLQGGNEQFF
CDR3 DNA: TGTGCCAGCAGTTACGTCTTGCAGGGGGGCAATGAGCAGTTCTTC
clone size: few
V gene: TRBV6-5
D gene: -
J gene: TRBJ2-1

CDR3 protein: CASSIEGRGEKLFF
CDR3 DNA: TGTGCCAGTAGTATAGAAGGACGCGGCGAAAAACTGTTTTTT
clone size: many
V gene: TRBV19
D gene: -
J gene: TRBJ1-4

CDR3 protein: CSAQTSLAQETQYF
CDR3 DNA: TGCAGTGCCCAGACTAGTTTGGCGCAAGAGACCCAGTACTTC
clone size: few
V gene: TRBV20-1
D gene: -
J gene: TRBJ2-5

CDR3 protein: CASSSDRGETQYF
CDR3 DNA: TGTGCCAGCAGTTCGGACAGGGGAGAGACCCAGTACTTC
clone size: few
V gene: TRBV6-5
D gene: TRBD1
J gene: TRBJ2-5

CDR3 protein: CAWSWSGGKRELFF
CDR3 DNA: TGTGCCTGGAGTTGGTCGGGAGGGAAGCGGGAGCTGTTTTTT
clone size: many
V gene: TRBV30
D gene: TRBD2
J gene: TRBJ2-2

CDR3 protein: CASSQAGPYEQYF
CDR3 DNA: TGTGCCAGCAGTCAAGCGGGACCCTACGAGCAGTACTTC
clone size: many
V gene: TRBV12-3/TRBV12-4
D gene: TRBD2
J gene: TRBJ2-7

CDR3 protein: CASSFGGANTGELFF
CDR3 DNA: TGTGCCAGCAGTTTCGGCGGGGCGAACACCGGGGAGCTGTTTTTT
clone size: many
V gene: TRBV12-3/TRBV12-4
D gene: -
J gene: TRBJ2-2

CDR3 protein: CSLDGGLRTSGSIHQYF
CDR3 DNA: TGCAGTCTTGACGGGGGCCTGCGGACTAGCGGGAGTATACATCAGTACTTC
clone size: few
V gene: TRBV20-1
D gene: TRBD2
J gene: TRBJ2-7

CDR3 protein: CASSKNRNQPQHF
CDR3 DNA: TGTGCCAGCAGCAAGAACAGGAATCAGCCCCAGCATTTT
clone size: few
V gene: TRBV6-5
D gene: -
J gene: TRBJ1-5

CDR3 protein: CSARQPNEKLFF
CDR3 DNA: TGCAGTGCTAGACAGCCTAATGAAAAACTGTTTTTT
clone size: few
V gene: TRBV20-1
D gene: -
J gene: TRBJ1-4

CDR3 protein: CASQASGSSYNEQFF
CDR3 DNA: TGTGCGAGCCAGGCTAGCGGGAGCTCCTACAATGAGCAGTTCTTC
clone size: -
V gene: TRBV2
D gene: TRBD2
J gene: TRBJ2-1

CDR3 protein: CASSDSQGRTEAFF
CDR3 DNA: TGTGCCAGCAGTGATTCACAGGGGCGGACTGAAGCTTTCTTT
clone size: few
V gene: TRBV6-1
D gene: TRBD1
J gene: TRBJ1-1

CDR3 protein: CASSPSGGDYEQYF
CDR3 DNA: TGTGCCAGCAGCCCCTCGGGGGGGGACTACGAGCAGTACTTC
clone size: few
V gene: TRBV7-9
D gene: TRBD2
J gene: TRBJ2-7

CDR3 protein: CATSRPEGVGTGELFF
CDR3 DNA: TGTGCCACCAGCAGACCGGAGGGGGTTGGCACCGGGGAGCTGTTTTTT
clone size: many
V gene: TRBV15
D gene: -
J gene: TRBJ2-2

CDR3 protein: CSVASRQGHYGYTF
CDR3 DNA: TGCAGCGTTGCTAGTCGGCAGGGTCACTATGGCTACACCTTC
clone size: many
V gene: TRBV29-1
D gene: -
J gene: TRBJ1-2

CDR3 protein: CASSVSSGVSYNEQFF
CDR3 DNA: TGTGCCAGCAGCGTTTCTAGCGGGGTTTCCTACAATGAGCAGTTCTTC
clone size: few
V gene: TRBV9
D gene: TRBD2
J gene: TRBJ2-1

CDR3 protein: CATRRACGEKLFF
CDR3 DNA: TGTGCTACCAGGCGGGCTTGCGGTGAAAAACTGTTTTTT
clone size: few
V gene: TRBV11-3
D gene: -
J gene: TRBJ1-4

CDR3 protein: CASSLSGRTTDTQYF
CDR3 DNA: TGTGCCAGCAGCCTAAGCGGGAGGACCACAGATACGCAGTATTTT
clone size: many
V gene: TRBV9
D gene: TRBD2
J gene: TRBJ2-3

CDR3 protein: CASSLPTPAGELFF
CDR3 DNA: TGTGCCAGCAGCTTACCGACTCCCGCCGGGGAGCTGTTTTTT
clone size: many
V gene: TRBV7-3
D gene: -
J gene: TRBJ2-2

CDR3 protein: CASSNTRGGTFLLSSYNEQFF
CDR3 DNA: TGTGCCAGCAGCAACACCCGGGGAGGGACGTTTCTCTTAAGCTCCTACAATGAGCAGTTCTTC
clone size: many
V gene: TRBV7-9
D gene: TRBD2
J gene: TRBJ2-1

CDR3 protein: CASSYSKARDSPLHF
CDR3 DNA: TGTGCCAGCAGTTACTCGAAGGCTCGGGATTCACCCCTCCACTTT
clone size: few
V gene: TRBV6-2/TRBV6-3
D gene: -
J gene: TRBJ1-6